This T cell receptor (beta chain) appears in the sequencing data of a study of blood T cell repertoires in COVID-19. For the study at large: T cells, B-cell-depleted T cells, or PBMCs supplied cDNA or gDNA.

Only a few counts were recorded for this clone. V lost 4 bases and J 3 bases, leaving 12 bases between the germline ends. The CDR3 has 14 residues. Germline values: CDR1 ENHRY, CDR2 SYGVKD. Using immunoSEQ multiplex PCR, the repertoire was profiled, and TCRdb retains in-frame clones only, with some absent. The profile covers roughly 150,000 clones, with more than 75% appearing a single time and approximately 6.5% taken by the ten largest. Sequencing was carried out using peripheral blood. V usage is TRBV10-3 and J usage is TRBJ1-1; D not certain. The receptor was isolated from a man older than 75 with acute or convalescent COVID-19. CDR3 DNA: TGTGCCATCAGTGGTCCCGGGAGGGACACTGAAGCTTTCTTT. Translated: CAISGPGRDTEAFF.